A selection of T cell receptor beta chains follows, all from one sample in a study of cytomegalovirus exposure and HLA in healthy donors. Only in-frame clones appear in the TCRdb table, and some are missing; sequencing was by immunoSEQ multiplex PCR. The sample contains nearly 110,000 clones, around 71% of which appear only once. Sequenced: PBMCs. These receptors all stem from a boy aged 10-17 years in good health and CMV-seronegative. The CDR3 runs from the conserved cysteine through the conserved F or W. D genes are given only for firm matches. Part of the rows lack a size; the others show once, few, many or a class for expanded clones.

v_gene	j_gene	abundance	d_gene	CDR3nt	CDR3aa
TRBV7-9	TRBJ1-1	.	TRBD1	TGTGCCAGCACCGAACAGGGGGCCGTGAACACTGAAGCTTTCTTT	CASTEQGAVNTEAFF
TRBV30	TRBJ1-1	.	.	TGTGCCAGAAGCGGAGGCTTAGGCACTGAAGCTTTCTTT	CARSGGLGTEAFF
TRBV5-4	TRBJ2-7	once	.	TGTGCCAGCAGCTTGGCGGGCTCCTACGAGCAGTACTTC	CASSLAGSYEQYF
TRBV9	TRBJ2-7	.	TRBD2	TGTGCCAGCAGCGTAGGGGACAGACTAGCGGGGACCTACGAGCAGTACTTC	CASSVGDRLAGTYEQYF
TRBV7-6	TRBJ1-5	.	TRBD1	TGTGCCAGCAGCCTCGGACAGGGGGCTAATCAGCCCCAGCATTTT	CASSLGQGANQPQHF
TRBV7-9	TRBJ1-1	.	.	TGTGCCAGCAGTATAGAGGCACTGAACACTGAAGCTTTCTTT	CASSIEALNTEAFF
TRBV10-3	TRBJ1-5	.	.	TGTGCCATCAGTGGCCTAGCGCCCCGATATCAGCCCCAGCATTTT	CAISGLAPRYQPQHF
TRBV7-6	TRBJ1-2	.	.	TGTGCCAGCAGCACCAATTCGGGTGGCTACACCTTC	CASSTNSGGYTF
TRBV28	TRBJ1-5	once	TRBD1	TGTGCCAGCAGTTTAGGGGACAGGGAGAATCAGCCCCAGCATTTT	CASSLGDRENQPQHF
TRBV30	TRBJ2-7	.	TRBD2	TGTGCCTGGAGTGTAGGACCGGGACTAGCGGAAGAGCAGTACTTC	CAWSVGPGLAEEQYF
TRBV7-2	TRBJ1-2	once	TRBD1	TGTGCCAGCAGCCCCGTACCGGGACAGGGGGCAGGTGACTATGGCTACACCTTC	CASSPVPGQGAGDYGYTF
TRBV6-5	TRBJ1-2	.	TRBD1	TGTGCCAGCAGTAATACAGGGGGCAGCTATGGCTACACCTTC	CASSNTGGSYGYTF
TRBV28	TRBJ1-5	.	.	TGTGCCAGCAGTCCCTCCGGGGAGGGAAATCAGCCCCAGCATTTT	CASSPSGEGNQPQHF
TRBV28	TRBJ2-7	.	.	TGTGCCAGCAGTGCCGGGTCCCTCTCCTACGAGCAGTACTTC	CASSAGSLSYEQYF
TRBV30	TRBJ1-1	once	.	TGTGCCTGGAGTGTGTCGGACACTGAAGCTTTCTTT	CAWSVSDTEAFF
TRBV4-1	TRBJ1-6	few	TRBD1	TGCGCCAGCAGCCAAGTTTTTGTGGACAGGGAGAATTCACCCCTCCACTTT	CASSQVFVDRENSPLHF
TRBV27	TRBJ1-1	.	TRBD1	TGTGCCAGCAGTTCCGGGACAGCTCAGAGTAAAGCTTTCTTT	CASSSGTAQSKAFF
TRBV7-9	TRBJ1-2	.	.	TGTGCCAGCAGCTTAGTGGGCAGTCTCAATGGCTACACCTTC	CASSLVGSLNGYTF
TRBV5-6	TRBJ1-1	once	.	TGTGCCAGCAGCTTGGCCGGGGGGGCGCTTGCTGAAGCTTTCTTT	CASSLAGGALAEAFF
TRBV5-1	TRBJ2-3	.	.	TGCGCCAGCAGCTTGGCCCCGGTTACGGCAGATACGCAGTATTTT	CASSLAPVTADTQYF
TRBV5-4	TRBJ1-1	.	.	TGTGCCAGCAGCTTCGGGACAAGCGCGTCTGAAGCTTTCTTT	CASSFGTSASEAFF
TRBV6-1	TRBJ2-3	.	TRBD2	TGTGCCAGCAGTACCCGACGGGAGGCAGATACGCAGTATTTT	CASSTRREADTQYF
TRBV10-3	TRBJ2-2	.	TRBD2	TGTGCCATCAGCTGGACTAGCGGGAACACCGGGGAGCTGTTTTTT	CAISWTSGNTGELFF
TRBV11-2	TRBJ1-5	.	.	TGTGCCAGCAGCTTAACTTTCGGGTCGTTAAGTCAGCCCCAGCATTTT	CASSLTFGSLSQPQHF
TRBV9	TRBJ1-5	.	TRBD1	TGTGCCAGCGGAGGACAGGGGCGCAATCAGCCCCAGCATTTT	CASGGQGRNQPQHF
TRBV5-6	TRBJ2-7	.	TRBD1	TGTGCCAGCAGAAGGGATAACAGGGGTGCCTACGAGCAGTACTTC	CASRRDNRGAYEQYF
TRBV19	TRBJ2-3	.	TRBD2	TGTGCCAGTATGCGAGCTAGCGGGAGCCAAGTTACGCAGTATTTT	CASMRASGSQVTQYF
TRBV7-9	TRBJ1-4	few	TRBD1	TGTGCCAGCAGCAGACAGGGAAATGAAAAACTGTTTTTT	CASSRQGNEKLFF
TRBV25-1	TRBJ2-7	few	TRBD1	TGTGCCAGCAGCACCACGGGACAGGGAGCCGAGCAGTACTTC	CASSTTGQGAEQYF
TRBV5-1	TRBJ2-7	.	TRBD2	TGCGCCAGCAGATCCGCCCCGCTAGCGGGGGCTACCTACGAGCAGTACTTC	CASRSAPLAGATYEQYF
TRBV6-5	TRBJ2-7	.	TRBD1	TGTGCCAGCGGCCCAGGGACAGCTCGGCGCTACGAGCAGTACTTC	CASGPGTARRYEQYF
TRBV7-9	TRBJ2-1	.	.	TGTGCCAGCAAGGGGGCGGGATTCCACAATGAGCAGTTCTTC	CASKGAGFHNEQFF
TRBV5-1	TRBJ1-1	.	.	TGCGCCAGCAGCCCACAGGGATTCACTGAAGCTTTCTTT	CASSPQGFTEAFF
TRBV11-3	TRBJ2-3	.	.	TGTGCCAGCAGCTTAGGTTCCCCAGTCACAGATACGCAGTATTTT	CASSLGSPVTDTQYF
TRBV6-6	TRBJ1-5	few	TRBD1	TGTGCCAGCAGGCGGGGACAGGGTAATCAGCCCCAGCATTTT	CASRRGQGNQPQHF
TRBV7-2	TRBJ2-4	.	.	TGTGCCAGCAGCTTAGGACCAAGGGGCCAAAACATTCAGTACTTC	CASSLGPRGQNIQYF
TRBV9	TRBJ2-5	.	TRBD1	TGTGCCAGCAGCGGGAGAGGACAGGGAGGCGAGACCCAGTACTTC	CASSGRGQGGETQYF
TRBV5-6	TRBJ1-2	.	.	TGTGCCAGCAGCGAAGACATGATCAATGGCTACACCTTC	CASSEDMINGYTF
TRBV10-1	TRBJ2-7	.	.	TGCGCCAGCAGTGGACAAGGCCACTGGGAGCAGTACTTC	CASSGQGHWEQYF